The rows below give T cell receptor beta chains drawn from one sample of a study of blood T cell repertoires in COVID-19. Using immunoSEQ multiplex PCR, the repertoire was profiled, and TCRdb retains in-frame clones only, with some absent. The sample records 210,000 or so clones, roughly 80% being singletons. Specimen: peripheral blood. Every receptor here comes from a woman of 80 years or more with COVID-19, enrolled during active disease. Each CDR3 is given with its conserved first and last residue. Each record gives: J gene, clone size, D gene, V gene, CDR3 DNA, CDR3 protein. D genes are given only for firm matches. Rows give clone size only sometimes, using once, few, many, or a class for an expanded clone.

TRBJ2-7,few,TRBD2,TRBV3-1/TRBV3-2,TGTGCCAGCAGACCCACCGGGACTAGTTTTTACGAGCAGTACTTC,CASRPTGTSFYEQYF
TRBJ1-2,NA,TRBD1,TRBV5-1,TGCGCCAGCAGTTTGGACAGGACGGACTATGGCTACACCTTC,CASSLDRTDYGYTF
TRBJ2-3,NA,TRBD2,TRBV2,TGTGCCAGCAGGGGGCCGGGAGGGCCGGATACGCAGTATTTT,CASRGPGGPDTQYF
TRBJ2-1,few,NA,TRBV5-1,TGCGCCACCTCCGGCGGGGATCTTGATAATGAGCAGTTCTTC,CATSGGDLDNEQFF
TRBJ2-7,NA,NA,TRBV6-5,TGTGCCAGCATTTCCGGCAGCGCCAGCTCCTACGAGCAGTACTTC,CASISGSASSYEQYF
TRBJ1-1,NA,TRBD1,TRBV11-2,TGTGCCAGCAGCATCGGGACAGCGAACACTGAAGCTTTCTTT,CASSIGTANTEAFF
TRBJ1-5,NA,NA,TRBV15,TGTGCCACCAGCGCCCAGGGTGGTCAGCCCCAGCATTTT,CATSAQGGQPQHF
TRBJ2-7,NA,NA,TRBV11-3,TGTGCCAGCAGCTTGGGACTGCCCTACGAGCAGTACTTC,CASSLGLPYEQYF
TRBJ2-7,once,NA,TRBV7-2,TGTGCCAGCAGTCTTCTAGCGAGCTACGAGCAGTACTTC,CASSLLASYEQYF
TRBJ1-4,NA,TRBD1,TRBV2,TGTGCCAGCAGTGGGACAGGGGGTTTGGTGGAACTGTTTTTT,CASSGTGGLVELFF
TRBJ2-7,NA,TRBD2,TRBV25-1,TGTGCCAGCAGTGAATGTCACCGGGGGGGCAACGAGCAGTACTTC,CASSECHRGGNEQYF
TRBJ2-7,few,NA,TRBV5-5,TGTGCCAGTGCCCCGGACAGCAACGAGCAGTACTTC,CASAPDSNEQYF
TRBJ1-1,few,NA,TRBV5-6,TGTGCCAGCAGCTACGGATCATGGGCGCGCACTGAAGCTTTCTTT,CASSYGSWARTEAFF
TRBJ2-7,NA,NA,TRBV2,TGTGCCAGCAGTGGGACAGTTATCTCCTACGAGCAGTACTTC,CASSGTVISYEQYF
TRBJ1-2,NA,TRBD1,TRBV4-1,TGCGCCAGCAGCCAACCCGACAGGGGACTACCGAACTATGGCTACACCTTC,CASSQPDRGLPNYGYTF
TRBJ2-2,NA,NA,TRBV2,TGTGCCAGCAGGACTGCGAACACCGGGGAGCTGTTTTTT,CASRTANTGELFF
TRBJ2-7,NA,TRBD1,TRBV3-1/TRBV3-2,TGTGCCAGCAGCCAAGAAGCGTTCTTCGGACAGGGGGCCTACGAGCAGTACTTC,CASSQEAFFGQGAYEQYF
TRBJ2-3,once,NA,TRBV6-1,TGTGCCAGCAGTGTAGCTCCTCTAGCGAATACGCAGTATTTT,CASSVAPLANTQYF
TRBJ2-5,NA,NA,TRBV5-1,TGCGCCAGCAGCTTGGAAGGGTGGGGGCAGTCGTTGGGCCAAGAGACCCAGTACTTC,CASSLEGWGQSLGQETQYF
TRBJ1-2,NA,NA,TRBV29-1,TGCAGCGCTGAGGCGCGACGAGGTGGCTACACCTTC,CSAEARRGGYTF
TRBJ1-2,many,NA,TRBV3-1/TRBV3-2,TGTGCCAGCAGCCAGCCGGGTGGCTACACCTTC,CASSQPGGYTF
TRBJ2-7,NA,TRBD2,TRBV5-4,TGTGCCAGCAGCCTCGAGGGAGGGCGGACCTACGAGCAGTACTTC,CASSLEGGRTYEQYF
TRBJ1-2,NA,TRBD1,TRBV19,TGTGCCAGTAGTGGCAGGGGGCCCTATGGCTACACCTTC,CASSGRGPYGYTF
TRBJ1-2,NA,TRBD1,TRBV5-6,TGTGCCAGCAGCTTGGGGGGACAGACGACCGCCTATGGCTACACCTTC,CASSLGGQTTAYGYTF
TRBJ2-2,NA,TRBD1,TRBV7-3,TGTGCCAGCAGCCTCTCGGGGACAGACAACACCGGGGAGCTGTTTTTT,CASSLSGTDNTGELFF
TRBJ1-5,once,NA,TRBV6-6,TGTGCCAGCAGTCCCCGTCCCAACGCGGGCAGTAGCAATCAGCCCCAGCATTTT,CASSPRPNAGSSNQPQHF
TRBJ2-1,NA,NA,TRBV18,TGTGCCAGCTCACGAGGGAATGAGCAGTTCTTC,CASSRGNEQFF
TRBJ1-2,NA,NA,TRBV2,TGTGCCAGCATCACAGCCCCTTTTGATGGCTACACCTTC,CASITAPFDGYTF
TRBJ2-7,few,NA,TRBV3-1/TRBV3-2,TGTGCCAGCAGCAGTCCAGGCTCCTACGAGCAGTACTTC,CASSSPGSYEQYF
TRBJ2-3,few,TRBD2,TRBV11-3,TGTGCCAGCAGCGGACGGGGGGAGGGAACAGATACGCAGTATTTT,CASSGRGEGTDTQYF
TRBJ1-2,NA,NA,TRBV19,TGTGCCAGTAGTATCTCGACAGCCTCTAACTATGGCTACACCTTC,CASSISTASNYGYTF
TRBJ2-2,NA,NA,TRBV6-4,TGTGCCAGCGCCCTCGGGACTAACACCGGGGAGCTGTTTTTT,CASALGTNTGELFF
TRBJ2-4,NA,TRBD1,TRBV19,TGTGCCAGTAACTCGGACAGGGCGAAAAACATTCAGTACTTC,CASNSDRAKNIQYF
TRBJ2-7,NA,NA,TRBV3-1/TRBV3-2,TGTGCCAGCAGCCAAAGGAGTCGGGAGCAGTACTTC,CASSQRSREQYF
TRBJ1-2,NA,NA,TRBV28,TGTGCCAGCAGTTTTCGGGGGGCCCATTATGGCTACACCTTC,CASSFRGAHYGYTF
TRBJ2-3,once,TRBD2,TRBV7-3,TGTGCCAGCAGCTCCCCGCGGCTAGCGGGGGGCACAGATACGCAGTATTTT,CASSSPRLAGGTDTQYF
TRBJ1-2,NA,NA,TRBV2,TGTGCCAGCAGTCCGACAGGATTATACTATGGCTACACCTTC,CASSPTGLYYGYTF
TRBJ1-6,NA,NA,TRBV5-4,TGTGCCAGCAGCTTGGGTCGGAATTCACCCCTCCACTTT,CASSLGRNSPLHF
TRBJ2-3,NA,NA,TRBV6-5,TGTGCCAGCAAAGGCGTAGCGGAGGCAGATACGCAGTATTTT,CASKGVAEADTQYF
TRBJ1-6,NA,NA,TRBV3-1/TRBV3-2,TGTGCCAGCAGCCGGGACATTTCACCCCTCCACTTT,CASSRDISPLHF
TRBJ1-2,NA,NA,TRBV11-2,TGTGCCAGCAGCCCCCGGGGGTTCTATGGCTACACCTTC,CASSPRGFYGYTF
TRBJ1-5,NA,NA,TRBV10-3,TGTGCCATCAGTGAGAATGGCCCAAATCAGCCCCAGCATTTT,CAISENGPNQPQHF
TRBJ1-4,NA,TRBD1,TRBV5-1,TGCGCCAGCAGGGGACAGGACAAGGAAAAACTGTTTTTT,CASRGQDKEKLFF
TRBJ2-3,NA,NA,TRBV7-2,TGTGCCAGCAGCCCGGGGCGGGGCCCAGATACGCAGTATTTT,CASSPGRGPDTQYF
TRBJ2-1,once,NA,TRBV7-3,TGTGCCAGCAGCCTCGACAGTTACAATGAGCAGTTCTTC,CASSLDSYNEQFF
TRBJ2-5,NA,TRBD1,TRBV5-1,TGCGCCAGCAGCCTCGGGACAGGGGTTCAAGAGACCCAGTACTTC,CASSLGTGVQETQYF